The rows below give T cell receptor beta chains drawn from one sample of a study of response to subunit inactivated influenza vaccine. TCRdb redid the calling of the RT-PCR reads with MiXCR, one entry per CDR3 protein. The sample records over 400,000 distinct CDR3 sequences, roughly 13% being singletons. Sequencing used PBMCs from blood, obtained 35 to 45 days after vaccination. These receptors all come from a man aged 50 or older who received an inactivated influenza vaccine. The CDR3 runs from the conserved cysteine through the conserved F or W. The order of the fields is V gene, CDR3 protein.

V gene: TRBV3-1
CDR3 protein: CASSPSTGGYGYTF

V gene: TRBV20-1
CDR3 protein: CSARDQSGGPQHF

V gene: TRBV28
CDR3 protein: CASSSLPWGASTDTQYF

V gene: TRBV30
CDR3 protein: CAWSTRETQYF

V gene: TRBV11-2
CDR3 protein: CASSLTVGETQYF

V gene: TRBV28
CDR3 protein: CASSIGTDVYEQYF

V gene: TRBV4-1
CDR3 protein: CASSQGPRDAVGLGEQYF

V gene: TRBV2
CDR3 protein: CASILMGGGIYEQYF

V gene: TRBV7-2
CDR3 protein: CASSLSGEKEPQHF

V gene: TRBV20-1
CDR3 protein: CSASPILAGGRTDTQYF

V gene: TRBV5-1
CDR3 protein: CASSWTVGQETQYF

V gene: TRBV27
CDR3 protein: CASSPRLALGRGTDTQYF

V gene: TRBV6-2/TRBV6-3
CDR3 protein: CASTHRALTYNEQFF

V gene: TRBV4-3
CDR3 protein: CASSRGLLGETGELFF

V gene: TRBV4-3
CDR3 protein: CASSQVFRVYNHNEQFF

V gene: TRBV6-6
CDR3 protein: CASSYLQDYGYTF

V gene: TRBV10-3
CDR3 protein: CASTGLAGEYEQYF

V gene: TRBV12-3/TRBV12-4
CDR3 protein: CASRDRGGPYNEQFF

V gene: TRBV7-2
CDR3 protein: CASSQGLAGGADTQYF

V gene: TRBV29-1
CDR3 protein: CSVEGRGRTYEQYF

V gene: TRBV11-2
CDR3 protein: CASRKRGAGAFPDTQYF

V gene: TRBV20-1
CDR3 protein: CSARDFRGLAGGQTDTQYF

V gene: TRBV4-1
CDR3 protein: CASSHEAVGKNEKLFF

V gene: TRBV20-1
CDR3 protein: CSARDRTVSNEQFF

V gene: TRBV29-1
CDR3 protein: CSVEQGNTEAFF

V gene: TRBV20-1
CDR3 protein: CCARVASGSSYNEQFF

V gene: TRBV28
CDR3 protein: CASSRGLADIYEQYF

V gene: TRBV2
CDR3 protein: CASSSIYYEQYF

V gene: TRBV6-5
CDR3 protein: CASSYSKVVGGELFF

V gene: TRBV4-1
CDR3 protein: CASSHASYEQYF

V gene: TRBV18
CDR3 protein: CASSPPYGAVNTEAFF

V gene: TRBV5-1
CDR3 protein: CASSFRATGISYEQYF

V gene: TRBV10-3
CDR3 protein: CAIRGVGTDTQYF

V gene: TRBV7-2
CDR3 protein: CASSLFSSKNIQYF

V gene: TRBV20-1
CDR3 protein: CSARDGTGGFYEQYF

V gene: TRBV2
CDR3 protein: CASVRDSPLSDTQYF

V gene: TRBV6-1
CDR3 protein: CASKNRGKAGYGYTF

V gene: TRBV20-1
CDR3 protein: CSAATDGGRVYEQYF

V gene: TRBV28
CDR3 protein: CAILPARSTNTGELFF

V gene: TRBV12-3/TRBV12-4
CDR3 protein: CASSFLQGEAEKLFF

V gene: TRBV6-1
CDR3 protein: CASGLLGGSSYEQYF

V gene: TRBV12-3/TRBV12-4
CDR3 protein: CASSFIRGSGYTF

V gene: TRBV28
CDR3 protein: CASSSIAGAQKTQYF

V gene: TRBV10-3
CDR3 protein: CAIRDPLRKSDTQYF

V gene: TRBV11-2
CDR3 protein: CASSLEILGGPRTDTQYF

V gene: TRBV5-6
CDR3 protein: CASSSKAGNTIYF

V gene: TRBV5-1
CDR3 protein: CASSPNEGPSGANVLTF

V gene: TRBV7-6
CDR3 protein: CASSLDWLGTQYF

V gene: TRBV7-2
CDR3 protein: CASRDRAPTQYF

V gene: TRBV18
CDR3 protein: CASSRTGSGETQYF

V gene: TRBV6-2/TRBV6-3
CDR3 protein: CASSRLRGAYNEQFF

V gene: TRBV29-1
CDR3 protein: CSVEDRFSGGDYNEQFF

V gene: TRBV7-9
CDR3 protein: CASSLAGVGDEQFF

V gene: TRBV4-2
CDR3 protein: CASSPFGASGNGETQYF

V gene: TRBV10-3
CDR3 protein: CAISSGQGPGEQYF

V gene: TRBV29-1
CDR3 protein: CSVEKGGGGTDTQYF

V gene: TRBV27
CDR3 protein: CASRGTSGGDTQYF

V gene: TRBV12-3/TRBV12-4
CDR3 protein: CASSFAGYNQPQHF

V gene: TRBV7-8
CDR3 protein: CASNRGQNTEAFF

V gene: TRBV10-3
CDR3 protein: CAIGAQETQYF